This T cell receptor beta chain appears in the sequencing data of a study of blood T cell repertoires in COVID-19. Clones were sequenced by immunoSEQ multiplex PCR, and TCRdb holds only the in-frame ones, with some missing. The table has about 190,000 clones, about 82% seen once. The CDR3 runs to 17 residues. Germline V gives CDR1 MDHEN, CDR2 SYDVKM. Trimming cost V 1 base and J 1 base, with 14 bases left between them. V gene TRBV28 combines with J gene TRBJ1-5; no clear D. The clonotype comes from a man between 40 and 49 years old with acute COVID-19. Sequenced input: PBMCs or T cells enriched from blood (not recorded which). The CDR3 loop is CASSLFGAGESNQPQHF. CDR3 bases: TGTGCCAGCAGTTTATTCGGTGCTGGGGAGAGCAATCAGCCCCAGCATTTT.